This T cell receptor beta chain was retrieved from a study of T cell clones after liver transplantation. Study details: Third-party-reactive TCRbeta sequences from pre-transplant mixed lymphocyte reactions served as antigen-independent comparators. At least one year of complete immunosuppression withdrawal without enzymes over twice normal defined tolerance. Timepoints were pre-transplant, pre-withdrawal, and after withdrawal was completed or failed.

Germline CDR1 reads MGHRA; CDR2 reads YSYEKL. Between the trimmed V and J ends, which lost 4 bases and 6 bases, there was a span of 16 bases. The length of the CDR3 is 15 residues. Sequenced by immunoSEQ multiplex PCR; TCRdb stores in-frame clones only, minus some. Altogether over 55,000 clones are present, roughly 70% being singletons, with the ten largest covering about 2.7%. This clone was seen more than once but under ten times. Source: CD4+ T cells from blood, taken at the approximately 16-month timepoint. The chain links TRBV4-1 to TRBJ1-3; D uncertain. This sequence originates from a human patient who received a liver transplant. Some T cells may be transferred from the graft donor. This chain's CDR3 is CASSLRREMENTIYF. In nucleotides, the CDR3 is TGCGCCAGCAGCCTTAGAAGGGAGATGGAAAACACCATATATTTT.